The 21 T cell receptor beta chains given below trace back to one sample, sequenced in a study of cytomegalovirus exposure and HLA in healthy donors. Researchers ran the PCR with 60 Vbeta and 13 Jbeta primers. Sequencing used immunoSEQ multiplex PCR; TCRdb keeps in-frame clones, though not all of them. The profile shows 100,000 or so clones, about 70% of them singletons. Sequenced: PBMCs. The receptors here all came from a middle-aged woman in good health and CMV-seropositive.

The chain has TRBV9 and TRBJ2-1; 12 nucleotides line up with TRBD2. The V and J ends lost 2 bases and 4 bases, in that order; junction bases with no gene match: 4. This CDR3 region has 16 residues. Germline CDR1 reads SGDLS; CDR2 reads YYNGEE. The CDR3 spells CASSVGLAGGYNEQFF. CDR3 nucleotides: TGTGCCAGCAGCGTGGGGCTAGCGGGGGGGTACAATGAGCAGTTCTTC. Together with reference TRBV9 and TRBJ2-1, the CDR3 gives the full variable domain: DSGVTQTPKHLITATGQRVTLRCSPRSGDLSVYWYQQSLDQGLQFLIQYYNGEERAKGNILERFSAQQFPDLHSELNLSSLELGDSALYFCASSVGLAGGYNEQFFGPGTRLTVL.

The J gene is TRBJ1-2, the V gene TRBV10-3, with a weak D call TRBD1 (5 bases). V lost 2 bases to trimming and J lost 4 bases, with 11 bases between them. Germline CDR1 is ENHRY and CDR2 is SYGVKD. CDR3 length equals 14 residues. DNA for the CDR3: TGTGCCATCAGTGAGGGGGGGGTTAGCTATGGCTACACCTTC. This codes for CAISEGGVSYGYTF.

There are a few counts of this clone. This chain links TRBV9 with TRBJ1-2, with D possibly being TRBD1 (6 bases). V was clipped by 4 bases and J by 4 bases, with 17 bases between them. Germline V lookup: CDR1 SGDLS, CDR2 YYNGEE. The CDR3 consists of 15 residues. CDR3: CASSSGGQEPYGYTF. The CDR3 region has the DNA TGTGCCAGCAGCAGTGGGGGACAAGAACCCTATGGCTACACCTTC.

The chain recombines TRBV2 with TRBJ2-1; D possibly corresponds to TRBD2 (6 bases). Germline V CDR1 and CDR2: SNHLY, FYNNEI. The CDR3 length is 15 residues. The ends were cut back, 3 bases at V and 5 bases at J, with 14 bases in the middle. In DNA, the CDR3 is TGTGCCAGCAGTGAGTCTTTCGGCGGGAACAATGAGCAGTTCTTC. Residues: CASSESFGGNNEQFF.

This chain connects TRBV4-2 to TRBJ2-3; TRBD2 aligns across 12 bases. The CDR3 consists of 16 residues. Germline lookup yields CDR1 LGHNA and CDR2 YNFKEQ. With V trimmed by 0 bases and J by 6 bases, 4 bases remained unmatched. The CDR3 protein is CASSQDSSGGADTQYF. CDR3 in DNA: TGTGCCAGCAGCCAAGATTCTAGCGGGGGGGCTGATACGCAGTATTTT.

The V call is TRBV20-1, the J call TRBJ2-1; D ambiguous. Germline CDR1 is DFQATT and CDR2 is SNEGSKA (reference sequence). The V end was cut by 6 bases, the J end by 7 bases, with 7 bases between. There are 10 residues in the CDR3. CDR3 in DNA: TGCAGTGCGGTGGAGAATGAGCAGTTCTTC. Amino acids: CSAVENEQFF.

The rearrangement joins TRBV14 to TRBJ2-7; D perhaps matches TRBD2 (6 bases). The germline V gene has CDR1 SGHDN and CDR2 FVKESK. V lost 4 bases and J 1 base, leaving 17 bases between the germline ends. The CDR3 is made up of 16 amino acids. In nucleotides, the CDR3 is TGTGCCAGCAGCCCTGGGGCCGGGACTCATTCCTACGAGCAGTACTTC. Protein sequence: CASSPGAGTHSYEQYF.

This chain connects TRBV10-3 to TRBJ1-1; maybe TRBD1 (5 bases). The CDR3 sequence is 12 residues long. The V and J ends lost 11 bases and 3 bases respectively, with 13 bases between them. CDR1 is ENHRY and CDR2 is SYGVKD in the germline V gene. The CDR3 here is CAAAGGDTEAFF. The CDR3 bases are TGTGCCGCTGCCGGGGGGGACACTGAAGCTTTCTTT.

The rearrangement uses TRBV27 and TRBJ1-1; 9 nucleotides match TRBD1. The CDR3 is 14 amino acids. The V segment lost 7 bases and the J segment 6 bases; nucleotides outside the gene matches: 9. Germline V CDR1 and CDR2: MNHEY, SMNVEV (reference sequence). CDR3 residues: CASTPKQGAPEAFF. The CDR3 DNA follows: TGTGCCAGCACACCAAAACAGGGGGCCCCTGAAGCTTTCTTT.

In DNA, the CDR3 is TGTGCCAGCAGCTTGGCCGGGGTAGGAAACACCATATATTTT. It is translated as CASSLAGVGNTIYF. The V and J genes are TRBV5-6 and TRBJ1-3; D is unclear. Germline CDR1 is SGHDT and CDR2 is YYEEEE. The CDR3 extends over 14 amino acids. The V and J ends lost 0 bases and 4 bases respectively, with 8 bases between them.

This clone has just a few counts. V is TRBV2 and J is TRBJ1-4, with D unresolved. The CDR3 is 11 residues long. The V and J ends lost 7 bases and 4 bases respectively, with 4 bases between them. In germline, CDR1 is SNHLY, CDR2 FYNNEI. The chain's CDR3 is CASKYNEKLFF. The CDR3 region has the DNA TGTGCCAGCAAATATAATGAAAAACTGTTTTTT.

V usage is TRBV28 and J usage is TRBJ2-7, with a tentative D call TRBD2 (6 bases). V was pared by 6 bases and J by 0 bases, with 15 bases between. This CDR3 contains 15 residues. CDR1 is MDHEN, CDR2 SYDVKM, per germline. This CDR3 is CASRGGDRVSYEQYF. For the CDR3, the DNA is TGTGCCAGCAGGGGGGGTGACCGTGTCTCCTACGAGCAGTACTTC.

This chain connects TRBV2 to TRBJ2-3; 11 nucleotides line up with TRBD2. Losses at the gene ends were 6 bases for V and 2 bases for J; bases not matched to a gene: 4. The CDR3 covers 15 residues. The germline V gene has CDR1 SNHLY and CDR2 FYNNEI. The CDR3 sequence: CASRTSGENTDTQYF. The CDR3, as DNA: TGTGCCAGCAGGACTAGCGGGGAGAACACAGATACGCAGTATTTT.

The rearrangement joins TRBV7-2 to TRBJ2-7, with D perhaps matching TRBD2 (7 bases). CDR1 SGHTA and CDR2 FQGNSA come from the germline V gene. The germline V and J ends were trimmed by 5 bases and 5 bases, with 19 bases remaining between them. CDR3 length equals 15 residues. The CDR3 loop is CASSLRGAGFDEQYF. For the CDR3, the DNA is TGTGCCAGCAGCCTTCGGGGGGCTGGTTTCGACGAGCAGTACTTC.

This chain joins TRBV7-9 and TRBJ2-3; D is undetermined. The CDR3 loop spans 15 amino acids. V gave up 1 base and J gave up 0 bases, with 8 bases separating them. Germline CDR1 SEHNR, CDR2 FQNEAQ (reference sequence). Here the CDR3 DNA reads TGTGCCAGCAGCTTAGGAGCTCCTAGCACAGATACGCAGTATTTT. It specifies CASSLGAPSTDTQYF.

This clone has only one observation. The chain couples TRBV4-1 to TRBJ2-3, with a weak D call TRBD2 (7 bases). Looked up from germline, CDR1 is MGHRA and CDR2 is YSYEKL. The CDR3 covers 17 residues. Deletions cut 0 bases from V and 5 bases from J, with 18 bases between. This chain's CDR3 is CASSQDTGGRGRDTQYF. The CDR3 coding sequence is TGCGCCAGCAGCCAAGACACGGGGGGCCGAGGAAGAGATACGCAGTATTTT.

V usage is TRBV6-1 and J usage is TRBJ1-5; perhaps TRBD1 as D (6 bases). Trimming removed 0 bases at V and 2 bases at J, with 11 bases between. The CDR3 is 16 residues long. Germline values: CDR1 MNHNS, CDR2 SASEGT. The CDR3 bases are TGTGCCAGCAGTGAAGCCAGGGGAAGTGGCAATCAGCCCCAGCATTTT. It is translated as CASSEARGSGNQPQHF.

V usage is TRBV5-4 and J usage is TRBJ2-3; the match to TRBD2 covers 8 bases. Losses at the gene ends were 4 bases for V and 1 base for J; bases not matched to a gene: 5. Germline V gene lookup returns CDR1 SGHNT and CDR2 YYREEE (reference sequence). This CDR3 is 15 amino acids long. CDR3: CASSQGLGGTDTQYF. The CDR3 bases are TGTGCCAGCAGCCAGGGACTAGGGGGCACAGATACGCAGTATTTT.

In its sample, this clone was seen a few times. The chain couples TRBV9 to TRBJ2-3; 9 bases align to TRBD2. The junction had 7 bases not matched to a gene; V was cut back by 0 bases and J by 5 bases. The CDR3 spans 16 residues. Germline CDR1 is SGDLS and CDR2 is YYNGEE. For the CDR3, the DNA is TGTGCCAGCAGCGTAGACGCGGGGGGGCCAGTAGATACGCAGTATTTT. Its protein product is CASSVDAGGPVDTQYF. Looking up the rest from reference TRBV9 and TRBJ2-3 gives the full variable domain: DSGVTQTPKHLITATGQRVTLRCSPRSGDLSVYWYQQSLDQGLQFLIQYYNGEERAKGNILERFSAQQFPDLHSELNLSSLELGDSALYFCASSVDAGGPVDTQYFGPGTRLTVL.

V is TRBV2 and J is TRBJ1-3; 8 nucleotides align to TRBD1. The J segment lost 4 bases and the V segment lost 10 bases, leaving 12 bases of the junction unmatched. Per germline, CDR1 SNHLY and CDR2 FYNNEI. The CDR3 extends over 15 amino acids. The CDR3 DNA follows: TGTGCCATCAACTCCAGGGGGCCGGCAGGAAACACCATATATTTT. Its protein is CAINSRGPAGNTIYF.

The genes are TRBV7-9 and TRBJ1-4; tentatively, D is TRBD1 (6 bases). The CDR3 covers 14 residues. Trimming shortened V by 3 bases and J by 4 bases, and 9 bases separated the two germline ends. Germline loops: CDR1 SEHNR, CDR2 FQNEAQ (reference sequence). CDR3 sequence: CASSFGQFNEKLFF. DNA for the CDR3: TGTGCCAGCAGCTTTGGACAGTTTAATGAAAAACTGTTTTTT.